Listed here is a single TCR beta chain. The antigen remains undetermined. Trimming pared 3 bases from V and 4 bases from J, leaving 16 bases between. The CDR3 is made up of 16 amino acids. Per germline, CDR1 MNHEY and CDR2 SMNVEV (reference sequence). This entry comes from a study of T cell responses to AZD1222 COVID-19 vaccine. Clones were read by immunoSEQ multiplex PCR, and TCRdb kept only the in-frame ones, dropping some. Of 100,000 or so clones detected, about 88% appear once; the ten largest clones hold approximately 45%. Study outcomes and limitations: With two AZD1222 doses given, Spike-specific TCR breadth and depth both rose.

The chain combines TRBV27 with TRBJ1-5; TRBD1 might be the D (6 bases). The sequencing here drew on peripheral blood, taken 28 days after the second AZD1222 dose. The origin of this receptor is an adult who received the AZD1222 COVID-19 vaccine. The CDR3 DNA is TGTGCCAGCAGTTTTTACAGGGAGCTAGGGAATCAGCCCCAGCATTTT. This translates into CASSFYRELGNQPQHF.